Shown below are 25 T cell receptor beta chains from a single sample sequenced in a study of molecular identifiers for immune sequencing clone quantification. TCRdb used MiXCR to reprocess the PCR reads, holding one entry per CDR3 protein. The sample shows approximately 680,000 distinct CDR3 sequences, approximately 24% of them seen only once. Sequencing was carried out using naive CD8+ T cells from blood, with Jurkat cell RNA spiked in. Subset given: FACS-sorted CD8+CD4-CCR7+CD45RA+ naive T cells. These receptors were taken from a human donor in good health. Some libraries in this study had Jurkat cell RNA spiked in.

This clonotype came up a few times. The rearrangement uses TRBV13 and TRBJ1-4, with D maybe TRBD1 (5 bases). V dropped 2 bases and J dropped 8 bases, with 15 bases sitting between them. This CDR3 has 15 amino acids. Germline CDR1 is PRHDT and CDR2 is FYEKMQ (reference sequence). The DNA for the CDR3 is TGTGCCAGCAGCTTAAAGGGGATAATGAGAGAAAAACTGTTTTTT. Translated, it gives CASSLKGIMREKLFF.

This clonotype was counted at least ten times. V gene TRBV6-6 combines with J gene TRBJ1-1; D gene unclear. Looked up from germline, CDR1 is MNHNY and CDR2 is SVGAGI (reference sequence). This CDR3 is built from 13 residues. V was shortened by 0 bases and J by 10 bases, with 12 bases between the two germline ends. CDR3 in DNA: TGTGCCAGCAGTTACTCTGATGAGCAGTCAGCTTTCTTT. This translates into CASSYSDEQSAFF.

This clonotype was seen a few times. A read error may produce the germline difference seen at one junction end. The J gene is TRBJ2-5, the V gene TRBV4-2; 9 bases are a match to TRBD2. Germline V gives CDR1 LGHNA, CDR2 YNFKEQ. This CDR3 comprises 17 residues. Here the CDR3 reads CARSQEYAGGWLETQYF. CDR3 nucleotide sequence: TGTGCCCGCAGCCAAGAATACGCGGGAGGGTGGTTAGAGACCCAGTACTTC.

This clonotype has ten or more counts. V is TRBV20-1 and J is TRBJ2-7, with D perhaps assigned TRBD1 or TRBD2 (5 bases each). Looked up from germline, CDR1 is DFQATT and CDR2 is SNEGSKA (reference sequence). The CDR3 extends over 13 amino acids. Trimming removed 0 bases from V and 4 bases from J, with 10 bases in between. CDR3 protein: CSARDKEGYEQYF. DNA for the CDR3: TGCAGTGCTAGAGACAAAGAGGGGTACGAGCAGTACTTC.

Concerning this clonotype: Its ends do not fully match the called genes, so a read error is possible. The V gene is TRBV28, the J gene TRBJ2-7; 9 nucleotides agree with TRBD2. CDR3 size: 11 residues. Germline CDR1 and CDR2: MDHEN and SYDVKM. The DNA of the CDR3 is TGTGCCAGCAGTACCTTAGCGGGAGAACACTTC. As protein: CASSTLAGEHF.

On this clonotype itself: A single base separates this from a much larger clone, so it may be a read error. The V call is TRBV29-1, the J call TRBJ1-1; possibly TRBD1 for D (5 bases). This CDR3 spans 10 amino acids. The germline V gene encodes CDR1 SQVTM and CDR2 ANQGSEA. Trimming shortened V by 7 bases and J by 6 bases, and 9 bases separated the two germline ends. CDR3 sequence (DNA): TGCAGCGGCGACAGCGCTGAAGCTTTCTTT. Translated: CSGDSAEAFF.

The V and J genes are TRBV7-3 and TRBJ2-3; D is possibly TRBD1 or TRBD2 (7 bases each). Germline assignment: CDR1 SGHTA and CDR2 FQGTGA. The CDR3 contains 15 residues. V lost 4 bases, J lost 5 bases, and 16 bases lay in between. CDR3 loop: CASSSRPGGVDTQYF. The CDR3 DNA reads TGTGCCAGCAGCTCGCGGCCAGGGGGGGTAGATACGCAGTATTTT.

On this clonotype: Given a much more abundant clone one base away, this may be a read error. The chain joins TRBV7-9 to TRBJ1-1, with a possible D match to TRBD1 (5 bases). V gave up 6 bases and J gave up 1 base, with 21 bases separating them. The CDR3 runs 17 residues. The germline V gene encodes CDR1 SEHNR and CDR2 FQNEAQ (reference sequence). For the CDR3, the DNA is TGTGCCAGCAGACGATCCCGACCGGGGCCCCCGAACACTGAAGCTTTCTTT. Translated: CASRRSRPGPPNTEAFF. Complete variable domain (other parts from reference TRBV7-9 and TRBJ1-1): DTGVSQNPRHKITKRGQNVTFRCDPISEHNRLYWYRQTLGQGPEFLTYFQNEAQLEKSRLLSDRFSAERPKGSFSTLEIQRTEQGDSAMYLCASRRSRPGPPNTEAFFGQGTRLTVV.

The genes are TRBV24-1 and TRBJ2-1, with a tentative D call TRBD2 (5 bases). CDR1 KGHDR and CDR2 SFDVKD come from the germline V gene. The CDR3 is 12 residues long. Trimming cost V 4 bases and J 8 bases, with 8 bases left between them. The DNA for the CDR3 is TGTGCCACCAGTGACGGGGTCGATGAGCAGTTCTTC. This codes for CATSDGVDEQFF.

This clonotype has a single count. A much larger clone is a single base away; this may be a read error. The J gene is TRBJ2-7, the V gene TRBV7-9; 11 bases agree with TRBD2. V lost 8 bases, J lost 6 bases, and 9 bases stayed unmatched. Per germline, CDR1 SEHNR and CDR2 FQNEAQ (reference sequence). The CDR3 extends over 14 amino acids. The CDR3 region is CASGRTSGGGEQYF. In DNA, the CDR3 is TGTGCCAGCGGCCGAACTAGCGGGGGAGGCGAGCAGTACTTC.

The chain combines TRBV19 with TRBJ2-1; weak D call: TRBD2 (7 bases). The CDR3 length is 15 residues. Germline V gives CDR1 LNHDA, CDR2 SQIVND (reference sequence). The V gene lost 7 bases and the J gene lost 6 bases, with 19 bases spanning the gap. The CDR3 loop is CASTYWGGGSNEQFF. In nucleotides, the CDR3 is TGTGCCAGTACCTATTGGGGAGGGGGATCCAATGAGCAGTTCTTC.

At least ten counts were recorded for this clonotype. The V gene is TRBV7-9, the J gene TRBJ2-2; TRBD1 might be the D (5 bases). The CDR3 consists of 13 residues. Trimming took 5 bases from V and 5 from J, leaving 9 bases between them. Germline lookup yields CDR1 SEHNR and CDR2 FQNEAQ (reference sequence). CDR3 in amino acids: CASSPPGTGELFF. The CDR3 DNA is TGTGCCAGCAGCCCCCCAGGGACCGGGGAGCTGTTTTTT.

This clonotype was counted only a few times. The chain uses TRBV19 and TRBJ2-1; TRBD2 matches at 11 bases. The CDR3 length is 17 residues. With V trimmed by 5 bases and J by 9 bases, 15 bases remained unmatched. CDR1 and CDR2 (germline): LNHDA, SQIVND (reference sequence). The CDR3 bases are TGTGCCAGTAGTGCAAGCGGGATAGCGGGAGGGCCCCTTGAGCAGTTCTTC. The encoded protein is CASSASGIAGGPLEQFF.

V and J are TRBV19 and TRBJ1-6; D unclear. This CDR3 has 13 amino acids. V was pared by 5 bases and J by 8 bases, with 10 bases between. CDR1 LNHDA and CDR2 SQIVND come from the germline V gene (reference sequence). The CDR3 here is CASSPYTDSPLHF. The CDR3 DNA reads as TGTGCCAGTAGTCCTTACACGGATTCACCCCTCCACTTT.

To note about this clonotype: The junction and the germline gene differ at one end; a read error may be behind it. J is TRBJ2-3 and V is TRBV6-5; the match to TRBD2 covers 9 bases. CDR1 and CDR2 (germline): MNHEY, SVGAGI. This CDR3 has 15 residues. CDR3 coding DNA: TGTGCCAGCAGTTACTCCGGGACTAGCACAGCTACGCAGTATTTT. Translated: CASSYSGTSTATQYF.

In its sample, this clonotype was seen many times. The chain carries TRBV7-2 and TRBJ1-1; 8 bases are a match to TRBD1. The CDR3 has 14 amino acids. CDR1 is SGHTA, CDR2 FQGNSA, per germline. The junction had 10 bases not matched to a gene; V was cut back by 9 bases and J by 4 bases. CDR3 loop: CASKQGAMGTEAFF. The CDR3 DNA follows: TGTGCCAGTAAGCAGGGGGCGATGGGCACTGAAGCTTTCTTT.

V gene TRBV25-1 combines with J gene TRBJ2-6, with D possibly matching TRBD2 (5 bases). The CDR3 runs to 15 residues. V was cut by 2 bases and J by 0 bases, with 5 bases left in between. The germline V gene encodes CDR1 MGHDK and CDR2 SYGVNS. CDR3 nucleotides: TGTGCCAGCAGTGAAACTAGCTCTGGGGCCAACGTCCTGACTTTC. This translates into CASSETSSGANVLTF.

As regards this clonotype: A much larger clone is a single base away; this may be a read error. J is TRBJ2-4 and V is TRBV11-2; D remains unclear. Trimming took off 2 bases at V and 6 bases at J, with 14 bases between the two ends. In germline, CDR1 is SGHAT, CDR2 FQNNGV. The CDR3 spans 15 residues. The CDR3 DNA follows: TGTGCCAGCAGCTTATATTTGGGTACCACAAACATTCAGTACTTC. It encodes CASSLYLGTTNIQYF.

In this sample, this clonotype turned up many times. The chain combines TRBV4-2 with TRBJ2-7; the D gene could be TRBD1 or TRBD2 (5 bases each). V was shortened by 5 bases and J by 0 bases, with 5 bases between the two germline ends. Per the germline V gene, CDR1 is LGHNA and CDR2 is YNFKEQ. This CDR3 spans 12 amino acids. In DNA form, the CDR3 reads TGTGCCAGCAGCGGGGGCTCCTACGAGCAGTACTTC. This gives the protein CASSGGSYEQYF.

There are many counts of this clonotype. The chain combines TRBV23-1 with TRBJ2-4; the match to TRBD2 covers 9 bases. TRBV23-1 is an ORF for which the function is uncertain. Trimming removed 9 bases from V and 8 bases from J; junction bases left unmatched: 17. This CDR3 is 16 amino acids long. CDR3 nucleotide sequence: TGCGCCAGACCGACGGAGGTACTAGCGGGTCGCCACATTCAGTACTTC. Encoded protein: CARPTEVLAGRHIQYF.

This rearrangement joins TRBV28 to TRBJ2-1; D may match TRBD1 or TRBD2 (6 bases each). The germline CDR1 and CDR2 sequences are MDHEN and SYDVKM. CDR3 length: 11 amino acids. V was pared by 5 bases and J by 9 bases, with 8 bases between. The CDR3 coding sequence is TGTGCCAGCAGTGAGGGGGGTGAGCAGTTCTTC. Protein sequence: CASSEGGEQFF.

This clonotype has ten or more counts. The gene calls are TRBV7-9 and TRBJ2-6, with a possible D match to TRBD2 (5 bases). The CDR3 totals 16 residues. Germline CDR1 reads SEHNR; CDR2 reads FQNEAQ (reference sequence). V lost 3 bases and J 2 bases, leaving 11 bases between the germline ends. The CDR3 region is CASSFSGRAGANVLTF. In nucleotides, the CDR3 is TGTGCCAGCAGCTTCAGCGGTCGGGCTGGGGCCAACGTCCTGACTTTC.

About this clonotype: This may be a read error, as it is one base from a much larger clone. The chain recombines TRBV12-3 or TRBV12-4 with TRBJ2-2; either TRBD1 or TRBD2 may fit D (5 bases each). The CDR3 consists of 14 residues. V was clipped by 5 bases and J by 6 bases, with 13 bases between them. The CDR3 protein is CASSGTGLAGELFF. DNA for the CDR3: TGTGCCAGCAGTGGAACAGGACTCGCCGGGGAGCTGTTTTTT.

This clonotype came up many times. The chain joins TRBV9 to TRBJ2-7; D unresolved. Trimming cost V 0 bases and J 6 bases, with 10 bases left between them. The germline gives CDR1 SGDLS, CDR2 YYNGEE. The CDR3 spans 13 residues. Here the CDR3 DNA reads TGTGCCAGCAGCGTAGGACTGCCCGGCGAGCAGTACTTC. Encoded protein: CASSVGLPGEQYF.

In DNA, the CDR3 is TGCGCCAGCAGCCTCTTGACCCCTGGTTACAATGAGCAGTTCTTC. This sequence encodes CASSLLTPGYNEQFF. The chain links TRBV5-1 to TRBJ2-1; D remains unclear. CDR1 and CDR2 (germline): SGHRS, YFSETQ. The CDR3 totals 15 residues. V gave up 4 bases and J gave up 4 bases, with 15 bases separating them. Complete variable domain (other parts from reference TRBV5-1 and TRBJ2-1): KAGVTQTPRYLIKTRGQQVTLSCSPISGHRSVSWYQQTPGQGLQFLFEYFSETQRNKGNFPGRFSGRQFSNSRSEMNVSTLELGDSALYLCASSLLTPGYNEQFFGPGTRLTVL.